The entry below describes one TCR beta chain. TCRdb keeps only in-frame clones here, not all; method: immunoSEQ multiplex PCR. This table holds under 250,000 clones, around four fifths found once. The source of the sample is a study of blood T cell repertoires in COVID-19. At the level of the study: COVID-19 samples, acute and convalescent, were from the United States, Italy and Spain.

This CDR3 comprises 13 residues. Germline V gene sequence: CDR1 SGHNT, CDR2 YENEEA. V dropped 3 bases and J dropped 2 bases, with 7 bases sitting between them. Sequenced: peripheral blood. This TCR was recovered from a man aged 35 to 55 with active or convalescent COVID-19. The chain joins TRBV11-3 to TRBJ2-5; D might be TRBD1 (5 bases). The CDR3 spells CASSLQGQETQYF. CDR3 DNA: TGTGCCAGCAGCTTGCAGGGACAAGAGACCCAGTACTTC.